The rows below give T cell receptor beta chains drawn from one sample of a study of T cells in Graves' hyperthyroidism and ophthalmopathy. Using its own MiXCR run on the multiplex PCR reads, TCRdb lists one record per CDR3 protein. The data show almost 600,000 distinct CDR3 sequences, more than 45% seen once. Sample: peripheral blood or thyroid tissue (not recorded which). Every receptor here comes from a woman aged 18-29 years with Graves' hyperthyroidism. Each CDR3 is given with its conserved first and last residue. The D gene is left open where the match is weak. The size field is filled for only some rows; it gives once, few, many or a size class.

TRBV15,.,TRBJ2-6,.,CATSSSTGANVLTF,TGTGCCACCAGCAGTTCGACAGGAGCCAACGTCCTGACTTTC
TRBV20-1,TRBD1,TRBJ2-5,many,CSAGGQGAQETQYF,TGCAGTGCTGGGGGACAGGGGGCCCAAGAGACCCAGTACTTC
TRBV5-1,.,TRBJ1-1,many,CASSLTGEDTEAFF,TGCGCCAGCAGCCTGACAGGTGAGGACACTGAAGCTTTCTTT
TRBV12-3/TRBV12-4,.,TRBJ1-3,many,CASTPSGTGNTIYF,TGTGCCAGCACCCCCTCAGGGACTGGAAACACCATATATTTT
TRBV20-1,TRBD1,TRBJ1-5,.,CSASDREGPSQPQHF,TGCAGTGCCTCAGACAGGGAGGGCCCCTCTCAGCCCCAGCATTTT
TRBV2,TRBD2,TRBJ2-3,few,CASSLGLAASTDTQYF,TGTGCCAGCAGTCTGGGACTAGCGGCATCCACAGATACGCAGTATTTT
TRBV7-9,.,TRBJ2-2,.,CASSWPKGDGELFF,TGTGCCAGCTCATGGCCCAAGGGGGACGGGGAGCTGTTTTTT
TRBV5-8,TRBD1,TRBJ2-7,many,CASSLAGQGPYEQYF,TGTGCCAGCAGTCTGGCGGGACAGGGGCCCTACGAGCAGTACTTC
TRBV20-1,TRBD2,TRBJ2-2,.,CSASPLTSENTGELFF,TGCAGTGCTAGCCCCCTCACTAGCGAGAACACCGGGGAGCTGTTTTTT
TRBV12-3/TRBV12-4,.,TRBJ1-1,many,CASSARSEDTEAFF,TGTGCCAGCAGTGCCCGGAGTGAGGACACTGAAGCTTTCTTT
TRBV15,.,TRBJ2-7,once,CATSSLDPGSYEQYF,TGTGCCACCAGCAGCTTGGATCCAGGCTCCTACGAGCAGTACTTC
TRBV2,.,TRBJ1-1,many,CASSQLGSLNTEAFF,TGTGCCAGCAGTCAATTAGGGTCCTTGAACACTGAAGCTTTCTTT
TRBV4-1,TRBD2,TRBJ2-7,.,CASSQDLAGGPYEQYF,TGCGCCAGCAGCCAAGATCTAGCGGGAGGGCCTTACGAGCAGTACTTC
TRBV4-2,.,TRBJ2-7,many,CASSQVPLASYEQYF,TGTGCCAGCAGCCAAGTTCCGCTAGCCTCCTACGAGCAGTACTTC
TRBV7-8,TRBD2,TRBJ2-5,.,CASSFRSGRGETQYF,TGTGCCAGCAGCTTCCGTAGCGGGAGAGGAGAGACCCAGTACTTC
TRBV7-3,TRBD2,TRBJ2-5,.,CASSLSPAGGPGETQYF,TGTGCCAGCAGCTTAAGTCCAGCGGGAGGGCCGGGAGAGACCCAGTACTTC
TRBV10-3,.,TRBJ1-5,.,CAITDGIQPQHF,TGTGCCATCACCGACGGTATACAGCCCCAGCATTTT
TRBV5-1,TRBD1,TRBJ1-5,many,CASSSGQGSQPQHF,TGCGCCAGCAGCTCGGGACAGGGGAGTCAGCCCCAGCATTTT
TRBV14,.,TRBJ1-1,many,CASSQDRGAGIAFF,TGTGCCAGCAGCCAAGATCGCGGGGCGGGGATCGCTTTCTTT
TRBV6-6,TRBD1,TRBJ1-2,many,CASSGQGLYGYTF,TGTGCCAGCAGTGGACAGGGCCTCTATGGCTACACCTTC
TRBV20-1,.,TRBJ2-3,few,CSARGGLLGTQYF,TGCAGTGCTAGAGGGGGACTTTTAGGTACGCAGTATTTT
TRBV27,.,TRBJ2-7,many,CASSLSSASYEQYF,TGTGCCAGCAGTTTAAGCAGTGCCTCCTACGAGCAGTACTTC
TRBV7-2,.,TRBJ2-6,many,CASSLRGLNGANVLTF,TGTGCCAGCAGCCTAAGAGGACTAAATGGGGCCAACGTCCTGACTTTC
TRBV19,TRBD1,TRBJ2-7,.,CASSWTGQHSYEQYF,TGTGCCAGTTCGTGGACGGGACAGCATTCCTACGAGCAGTACTTC
TRBV20-1,.,TRBJ1-1,.,CSAREGLGVTEAFF,TGCAGTGCTAGAGAGGGTTTGGGAGTTACTGAAGCTTTCTTT
TRBV10-3,.,TRBJ1-1,.,CAIRDGPYKNTEAFF,TGTGCCATCAGGGACGGGCCTTACAAGAACACTGAAGCTTTCTTT
TRBV6-1,.,TRBJ2-6,few,CASRVNRDSGANVLTF,TGTGCCAGCAGGGTTAACAGAGACTCTGGGGCCAACGTCCTGACTTTC
TRBV5-1,TRBD1,TRBJ2-2,.,CASSSGQGNTGELVF,TGCGCCAGCAGCTCGGGACAGGGGAACACCGGGGAGCTGGTTTTT
TRBV6-1,.,TRBJ1-1,few,CASSIGQRLNTEAFF,TGTGCCAGCAGTATTGGTCAGAGGTTAAACACTGAAGCTTTCTTT
TRBV19,.,TRBJ1-1,many,CASSIGGRITEAFF,TGTGCCAGTAGTATAGGAGGCAGGATCACTGAAGCTTTCTTT
TRBV18,.,TRBJ1-1,.,CASSPVGAEAFF,TGTGCCAGCTCCCCCGTCGGGGCGGAAGCTTTCTTT
TRBV2,.,TRBJ1-4,many,CASSDREKLFF,TGTGCCAGCAGTGACAGGGAAAAACTGTTTTTT